The 22 T cell receptor beta chains in this list originate from one sample, sequenced in a study of beta chain features in type 1 diabetes listed by TCRdb under 2018. Libraries were constructed by the immunoSEQ multiplex PCR assay. The entire amount of isolated RNA was reverse transcribed using the High Capacity cDNA Reverse Transcription Kit, so the sequenced TCRB transcripts were expressed ones. In TCRdb, the immuneACCESS table is reduced to in-frame sequences with V and J assigned. These tables do not hold every clone; where another copy was compared, an unresolved V gene accounts for under half, and the others remain unexplained. Recorded for this sample are around 430,000 clones; around 28% of them occurred a single time. The top ten constitute almost 0.065% of the sample. The sequenced sample consisted of naive CD4+ T cells from blood. The cell subset or site label, read with the paper, signifies: true naive CD4+ T cells. The source is a man aged 18 to 29 in good health.

This clone was observed a few times. The sample holds other DNA sequences that translate to the same CDR3. The chain combines TRBV29-1 with TRBJ1-4; 8 bases agree with TRBD1. Germline V lookup: CDR1 SQVTM, CDR2 ANQGSEA. With V trimmed by 5 bases and J by 6 bases, 5 bases remained unmatched. This CDR3 contains 13 residues. The CDR3 DNA is TGCAGCGTTACAGGACAGGGTGATGAAAAACTGTTTTTT. It is translated as CSVTGQGDEKLFF.

The V call is TRBV2, the J call TRBJ2-7; 7 positions agree with TRBD2. J gave up 1 base and V 5 bases, and 5 bases lay outside the gene matches. CDR3 length equals 14 residues. Germline lookup yields CDR1 SNHLY and CDR2 FYNNEI. The CDR3 spells CASSRGAGSYEQYF. CDR3 in DNA: TGTGCCAGCAGTCGAGGAGCGGGGTCCTACGAGCAGTACTTC.

This clone has a handful of counts. The chain couples TRBV30 to TRBJ2-1, with D perhaps matching TRBD1 (6 bases). CDR1 and CDR2 from the germline V gene are GTSNPN and SVGIG (reference sequence). There are 12 residues in the CDR3. The V gene lost 4 bases and the J gene lost 8 bases, with 12 bases spanning the gap. CDR3 loop: CAWTGVGDEQFF. CDR3 sequence (DNA): TGTGCCTGGACAGGGGTTGGGGATGAGCAGTTCTTC. Full variable domain (remainder filled in from reference TRBV30 and TRBJ2-1): SQTIHQWPATLVQPVGSPLSLECTVEGTSNPNLYWYRQAAGRGLQLLFYSVGIGQISSEVPQNLSASRPQDRQFILSSKKLLLSDSGFYLCAWTGVGDEQFFGPGTRLTVL.

The table lists this clone with a few counts. The rearrangement links TRBV7-3 to TRBJ2-1, with a tentative D call TRBD1 (6 bases). The CDR3 is 14 residues long. V dropped 5 bases and J dropped 4 bases, with 12 bases sitting between them. Germline V gene data show CDR1 as SGHTA and CDR2 as FQGTGA. The CDR3 spells CASSPGQLYNEQFF. CDR3 in DNA: TGTGCCAGCAGCCCGGGACAACTTTACAATGAGCAGTTCTTC.

The chain is built from TRBV15 and TRBJ2-2; TRBD2 aligns across 7 bases. CDR1 and CDR2 from the germline V gene are LNHNV and YYDKDF (reference sequence). The V and J ends lost 6 bases and 5 bases, in that order; junction bases with no gene match: 6. This CDR3 comprises 14 residues. Here the CDR3 reads CATRDSGGTGELFF. For the CDR3, the DNA is TGTGCCACCAGGGATTCGGGAGGTACCGGGGAGCTGTTTTTT.

The V call is TRBV29-1, the J call TRBJ2-1, with 8 nucleotides matching TRBD2. With V trimmed by 0 bases and J by 16 bases, 8 bases remained unmatched. Germline CDR1 and CDR2: SQVTM and ANQGSEA. The CDR3 extends over 12 amino acids. In DNA, the CDR3 is TGCAGCGTTGAAGATATAGGGACTAGATATTTCTTC. It encodes CSVEDIGTRYFF.

This clone was detected only a few times. CDR3 in DNA: TGTGCCTGGAACCACTCCCCGACTAGCGGGACCCTCTCTCCCTTCAATGAGCAGTTCTTC. Protein product: CAWNHSPTSGTLSPFNEQFF. This chain joins TRBV30 and TRBJ2-1; 11 positions agree with TRBD2. The germline V gene has CDR1 GTSNPN and CDR2 SVGIG (reference sequence). CDR3 length: 20 residues. V was pared by 4 bases and J by 6 bases, with 23 bases of the junction left unmatched.

This clone has just a few counts. The chain recombines TRBV30 with TRBJ2-7; TRBD2 matches 14 bases. The germline CDR1 and CDR2 sequences are GTSNPN and SVGIG (reference sequence). V lost 5 bases and J lost 3; bases outside the gene matches: 9. This CDR3 has 16 amino acids. In DNA, the CDR3 is TGTGCCTGGGCCGACCCGGGACTAGCGGGAGACTACGAGCAGTACTTC. This encodes CAWADPGLAGDYEQYF.

This clone turned up a few times. This sequence joins TRBV29-1 and TRBJ2-2; D remains ambiguous. Germline CDR1 is SQVTM and CDR2 is ANQGSEA. There are 14 residues in the CDR3. Trimming took off 6 bases at V and 0 bases at J, with 11 bases between the two ends. The CDR3 loop is CSVLEGTNTGELFF. Here the CDR3 DNA reads TGCAGCGTATTAGAAGGAACGAACACCGGGGAGCTGTTTTTT.

V gene TRBV6-5 combines with J gene TRBJ2-7, with 9 bases that match TRBD2. Germline lookup yields CDR1 MNHEY and CDR2 SVGAGI. V shed 6 bases and J 6 bases; nucleotides not matched to a gene: 12. The CDR3 has 15 residues. CDR3 loop: CASSPWGSGGSEQYF. The CDR3 DNA reads as TGTGCCAGCAGCCCCTGGGGTAGCGGGGGAAGCGAGCAGTACTTC.

This clone came up a few times. This rearrangement joins TRBV29-1 to TRBJ2-3; TRBD1 aligns across 7 bases. Per germline, CDR1 SQVTM and CDR2 ANQGSEA. The V and J ends lost 7 bases and 1 base, in that order; junction bases with no gene match: 14. The CDR3 totals 16 residues. This CDR3 is CSADRDWGTGTDTQYF. DNA for the CDR3: TGCAGCGCTGACAGGGATTGGGGCACAGGCACAGATACGCAGTATTTT.

J is TRBJ1-1 and V is TRBV10-3; D may be TRBD1 (5 bases). The CDR3 covers 13 residues. Trimming took off 2 bases at V and 1 base at J, with 5 bases between the two ends. Looked up from germline, CDR1 is ENHRY and CDR2 is SYGVKD. DNA for the CDR3: TGTGCCATCAGTGAGGACAGGAACACTGAAGCTTTCTTT. It codes for CAISEDRNTEAFF.

The chain is built from TRBV7-2 and TRBJ2-5; D is ambiguous. The germline V gene encodes CDR1 SGHTA and CDR2 FQGNSA. The CDR3 length is 14 residues. The V gene lost 3 bases and the J gene lost 7 bases, with 15 bases spanning the gap. Written as DNA, the CDR3 is TGTGCCAGCAGCTTCTCGGGCCCGCTGGGGACCCAGTACTTC. This translates into CASSFSGPLGTQYF.

This clone was observed a few times. This chain joins TRBV30 and TRBJ2-7; D perhaps matches TRBD1 (7 bases). This CDR3 is 14 amino acids long. Germline V CDR1 and CDR2: GTSNPN, SVGIG (reference sequence). V lost 0 bases and J lost 6, with 15 bases in between. The CDR3 DNA sequence: TGTGCCTGGAGTGTGATGCAGGGGGGTGGCGAGCAGTACTTC. Protein product: CAWSVMQGGGEQYF.

Written as DNA, the CDR3 is TGTGCTAGTGGCCCCCGGGGGGGGAATGAGCAGTTCTTC. Translated: CASGPRGGNEQFF. The genes are TRBV12-5 and TRBJ2-1, with 8 bases that match TRBD2. The trim removed 6 bases at V and 7 bases at J, leaving 5 bases unmatched. In germline, CDR1 is LGHNT, CDR2 FRNRAP. The CDR3 is 13 amino acids. Drawing the rest from reference TRBV12-5 and TRBJ2-1, the complete variable domain is DARVTQTPRHKVTEMGQEVTMRCQPILGHNTVFWYRQTMMQGLELLAYFRNRAPLDDSGMPKDRFSAEMPDATLATLKIQPSEPRDSAVYFCASGPRGGNEQFFGPGTRLTVL.

The rearrangement links TRBV29-1 to TRBJ2-5, with 8 bases that match TRBD1. Judging by the DNA end, TRBJ2-7 fits better; the J call may be wrong. This CDR3 contains 14 residues. Germline CDR1 SQVTM, CDR2 ANQGSEA. The CDR3 DNA reads TGCAGCGTTGAAGATGACAGGGGCTCCTACGAGCAGTACTTC. Translation gives CSVEDDRGSYEQYF.

The chain joins TRBV30 to TRBJ1-5; a weak D match, TRBD1 (5 bases). The CDR3 is 14 amino acids. Germline V gene data show CDR1 as GTSNPN and CDR2 as SVGIG (reference sequence). Deletions cut 0 bases from V and 2 bases from J, with 8 bases between. The CDR3 coding sequence is TGTGCCTGGAGTGTTGGACACGGCAATCAGCCCCAGCATTTT. This encodes CAWSVGHGNQPQHF.

The CDR3 spells CASSSTGDGVEQFF. CDR3 coding DNA: TGCGCCAGCAGCTCGACAGGGGATGGAGTTGAGCAGTTCTTC. The rearrangement uses TRBV5-1 and TRBJ2-1; 8 bases align to TRBD1. Germline-derived CDR1 and CDR2 are SGHRS and YFSETQ. The junction had 8 bases not matched to a gene; V was cut back by 3 bases and J by 9 bases. The CDR3 runs 14 residues.

The chain combines TRBV4-2 with TRBJ2-3; D remains unclear. V was pared by 3 bases and J by 8 bases, with 9 bases between. Germline CDR1 LGHNA, CDR2 YNFKEQ. This CDR3 has 12 amino acids. The DNA of the CDR3 is TGTGCCAGCAGCCACCTATACGCTACGCAGTATTTT. This sequence encodes CASSHLYATQYF.

Written as DNA, the CDR3 is TGTGCCAGCAGAGACGGTGCCTCCTACAATGAGCAGTTCTTC. This encodes CASRDGASYNEQFF. This rearrangement joins TRBV5-4 to TRBJ2-1; no reliable D call. V was cut by 5 bases and J by 0 bases, with 9 bases left in between. The CDR3 loop spans 14 amino acids. Germline-derived CDR1 and CDR2 are SGHNT and YYREEE (reference sequence). The complete variable domain, with remaining parts taken from reference TRBV5-4 and TRBJ2-1, reads ETGVTQSPTHLIKTRGQQVTLRCSSQSGHNTVSWYQQALGQGPQFIFQYYREEENGRGNFPPRFSGLQFPNYSSELNVNALELDDSALYLCASRDGASYNEQFFGPGTRLTVL.

V is TRBV2 and J is TRBJ2-5; tentatively, D is TRBD1 (7 bases). This CDR3 contains 14 residues. Trimming removed 1 base at V and 6 bases at J, with 12 bases between. From germline, CDR1 is SNHLY and CDR2 FYNNEI. CDR3 sequence reads: CASSEGQGGKTQYF. The CDR3 region has the DNA TGTGCCAGCAGTGAAGGACAGGGCGGGAAGACCCAGTACTTC.

The chain uses TRBV27 and TRBJ2-3; D ambiguous. This CDR3 is built from 14 residues. V was cut by 8 bases and J by 4 bases, with 16 bases left in between. Germline V gene lookup returns CDR1 MNHEY and CDR2 SMNVEV (reference sequence). The CDR3 DNA follows: TGTGCCAGCCGTCGTTCAGAGCTGGCAGATACGCAGTATTTT. The encoded protein is CASRRSELADTQYF.